These T cell receptor beta chains were read from a single sample in a study of cytomegalovirus exposure and HLA in healthy donors. Data came from immunoSEQ multiplex PCR; TCRdb stores just in-frame clones and leaves some out. The table shows 210,000 or so clones, with 75% to 85% occurring only once. Sequencing used PBMCs. The receptors derive from a girl aged 10 to 17 in good health and CMV-seronegative. Both conserved end residues are part of each CDR3. The D gene is left open where the match is weak. For some rows the clone size is stated as once, few or many, or as a class when expanded; others skip it.

len: 14; abundance: .; v_gene: TRBV7-9; d_gene: TRBD1; j_gene: TRBJ2-7; CDR3nt: TGTGCCAGCAGCGAGGACAGGGGGGCCCACGAGCAGTACTTC; CDR3aa: CASSEDRGAHEQYF
len: 12; abundance: .; v_gene: TRBV6-6; d_gene: .; j_gene: TRBJ1-2; CDR3nt: TGTGCCAGCAGTTACTCGAGCGGGGGCTACACCTTC; CDR3aa: CASSYSSGGYTF
len: 15; abundance: .; v_gene: TRBV9; d_gene: .; j_gene: TRBJ1-6; CDR3nt: TGTGCCAGCAGCGCAGCAGGGGATGTGATTTCACCCCTCCACTTT; CDR3aa: CASSAAGDVISPLHF
len: 15; abundance: .; v_gene: TRBV6-5; d_gene: TRBD1; j_gene: TRBJ1-5; CDR3nt: TGTGCCAGCAGTAAGACAGGGGGCATAAATCAGCCCCAGCATTTT; CDR3aa: CASSKTGGINQPQHF
len: 15; abundance: once; v_gene: TRBV29-1; d_gene: .; j_gene: TRBJ2-1; CDR3nt: TGCAGCGTTGAAATCTCGGACGGGAGCTTAGGGGAGCAGTTCTTC; CDR3aa: CSVEISDGSLGEQFF
len: 13; abundance: .; v_gene: TRBV14; d_gene: .; j_gene: TRBJ1-1; CDR3nt: TGTGCCAGCAGCCGGACAGCCGACACTGAAGCTTTCTTT; CDR3aa: CASSRTADTEAFF
len: 15; abundance: .; v_gene: TRBV5-1; d_gene: .; j_gene: TRBJ1-1; CDR3nt: TGCGCCAGCAGCCTAGACAGTAACGGTTTCCCTGAAGCTTTCTTT; CDR3aa: CASSLDSNGFPEAFF
len: 16; abundance: .; v_gene: TRBV4-2; d_gene: .; j_gene: TRBJ2-1; CDR3nt: TGTGCCAGCAGCCAAGATTTAGGGCGGGTCTCGGGTGAGCAGTTCTTC; CDR3aa: CASSQDLGRVSGEQFF
len: 15; abundance: once; v_gene: TRBV4-3; d_gene: TRBD1; j_gene: TRBJ2-3; CDR3nt: TGCGCCAGCAGCCATGGGACAGGGGCCTCAGATACGCAGTATTTT; CDR3aa: CASSHGTGASDTQYF
len: 14; abundance: .; v_gene: TRBV28; d_gene: TRBD2; j_gene: TRBJ2-7; CDR3nt: TGTGCCAGCACAAGGACTAGTACCATCTACGAGCAGTACTTC; CDR3aa: CASTRTSTIYEQYF
len: 15; abundance: .; v_gene: TRBV15; d_gene: .; j_gene: TRBJ2-7; CDR3nt: TGTGCCACCAGCAGATCGGAGGAGGGAACCTACGAGCAGTACTTC; CDR3aa: CATSRSEEGTYEQYF
len: 16; abundance: .; v_gene: TRBV7-2; d_gene: .; j_gene: TRBJ2-1; CDR3nt: TGTGCCAGCAGCGTACATTCCTCCCAGGTCTACAATGAGCAGTTCTTC; CDR3aa: CASSVHSSQVYNEQFF
len: 11; abundance: few; v_gene: TRBV30; d_gene: .; j_gene: TRBJ1-2; CDR3nt: .; CDR3aa: CACPGRAVHNF
len: 16; abundance: few; v_gene: TRBV6-4; d_gene: TRBD2; j_gene: TRBJ2-1; CDR3nt: TGTGCCAGCAGTGAGCGGGAGGGCCGATTTTACAATGAGCAGTTCTTC; CDR3aa: CASSEREGRFYNEQFF
len: 14; abundance: few; v_gene: TRBV28; d_gene: .; j_gene: TRBJ1-1; CDR3nt: TGTGCCAGCAGTTTATGGCGGGTTGACACTGAAGCTTTCTTT; CDR3aa: CASSLWRVDTEAFF
len: 13; abundance: .; v_gene: TRBV15; d_gene: .; j_gene: TRBJ1-3; CDR3nt: TGTGCCACCAGCAGACAGGAGGGGCACACCATATATTTT; CDR3aa: CATSRQEGHTIYF
len: 11; abundance: .; v_gene: TRBV5-8; d_gene: TRBD1; j_gene: TRBJ1-4; CDR3nt: TGTGCCAGCGGTCCATACAGGGGACTGTTTTTT; CDR3aa: CASGPYRGLFF
len: 14; abundance: .; v_gene: TRBV7-2; d_gene: .; j_gene: TRBJ1-1; CDR3nt: TGTGCCAGCAGCTTACGCGGATTGAACACTGAAGCTTTCTTT; CDR3aa: CASSLRGLNTEAFF
len: 15; abundance: once; v_gene: TRBV30; d_gene: .; j_gene: TRBJ1-6; CDR3nt: TGTGCCTGGAGTGTACGTCCGGTACGAGGTTCACCCCTCCACTTT; CDR3aa: CAWSVRPVRGSPLHF
len: 16; abundance: .; v_gene: TRBV28; d_gene: .; j_gene: TRBJ2-1; CDR3nt: TGTGCCAGCAGTCCAATACGGGGGGCCACCTACAATGAGCAGTTCTTC; CDR3aa: CASSPIRGATYNEQFF
len: 15; abundance: few; v_gene: TRBV6-6; d_gene: TRBD1; j_gene: TRBJ1-2; CDR3nt: TGTGCCAGCAGTTACTTAGGACAGGGCGGCTATGGCTACACCTTC; CDR3aa: CASSYLGQGGYGYTF
len: 16; abundance: few; v_gene: TRBV4-2; d_gene: .; j_gene: TRBJ2-6; CDR3nt: TGTGCCAGCAGCCAAGATGGGGGGACTGGGGCCAACGTCCTGACTTTC; CDR3aa: CASSQDGGTGANVLTF
len: 13; abundance: .; v_gene: TRBV5-1; d_gene: .; j_gene: TRBJ2-1; CDR3nt: TGCGCCAGCAGCCAGACGTCCGGGACTCAGCAGTTCTTC; CDR3aa: CASSQTSGTQQFF
len: 14; abundance: .; v_gene: TRBV10-2; d_gene: TRBD2; j_gene: TRBJ2-5; CDR3nt: TGCGCCAGCAATCCGGGACTAGCCCAAGAGACCCAGTACTTC; CDR3aa: CASNPGLAQETQYF
len: 14; abundance: .; v_gene: TRBV7-8; d_gene: .; j_gene: TRBJ2-2; CDR3nt: TGTGCCAGCAGCTTAATTCAGGTCACCGGGGAGCTGTTTTTT; CDR3aa: CASSLIQVTGELFF
len: 15; abundance: once; v_gene: TRBV6-1; d_gene: TRBD1; j_gene: TRBJ2-7; CDR3nt: TGTGCCAGCAGTGAAGTTCACAGGGGGAGCTACGAGCAGTACTTC; CDR3aa: CASSEVHRGSYEQYF
len: 12; abundance: .; v_gene: TRBV28; d_gene: TRBD1; j_gene: TRBJ1-6; CDR3nt: TGTGCCAGCAGCCGACAGGGGTTGCCCCTCCACTTT; CDR3aa: CASSRQGLPLHF
len: 16; abundance: .; v_gene: TRBV28; d_gene: .; j_gene: TRBJ1-1; CDR3nt: TGTGCCAGCAGTCCACTCCTACGGGGGTTGAACACTGAAGCTTTCTTT; CDR3aa: CASSPLLRGLNTEAFF
len: 17; abundance: .; v_gene: TRBV7-8; d_gene: TRBD1; j_gene: TRBJ1-1; CDR3nt: TGTGCCAGCAGCTTTAAAAGATCCGGGACAGGGGAAGGAGAAGCTTTCTTT; CDR3aa: CASSFKRSGTGEGEAFF
len: 14; abundance: .; v_gene: TRBV6-1; d_gene: TRBD1; j_gene: TRBJ1-2; CDR3nt: TGTGCCACCGAGGCCAGACAGGGAGCTAGTGGCTACACCTTC; CDR3aa: CATEARQGASGYTF
len: 15; abundance: .; v_gene: TRBV5-1; d_gene: .; j_gene: TRBJ1-3; CDR3nt: TGCGCCAGCAGCTTGGACACCAACTCTGGAAACACCATATATTTT; CDR3aa: CASSLDTNSGNTIYF
len: 13; abundance: .; v_gene: TRBV5-8; d_gene: .; j_gene: TRBJ2-1; CDR3nt: TGTGCCAGCAGCAGGGGGTGGAACAATGAGCAGTTCTTC; CDR3aa: CASSRGWNNEQFF
len: 14; abundance: .; v_gene: TRBV27; d_gene: TRBD1; j_gene: TRBJ1-4; CDR3nt: TGTGCCAGCAAAAAACAGGGGGCTGTGGAAAAACTGTTTTTT; CDR3aa: CASKKQGAVEKLFF
len: 16; abundance: .; v_gene: TRBV4-3; d_gene: TRBD1; j_gene: TRBJ1-2; CDR3nt: TGCGCCAGCAGCCAAGATTGGGGACAGGGGGCCAGTGGCTACACCTTC; CDR3aa: CASSQDWGQGASGYTF
len: 13; abundance: .; v_gene: TRBV7-9; d_gene: .; j_gene: TRBJ1-1; CDR3nt: TGTGCCAGCAGCTTAGAAAGGGGTACTGAAGCTTTCTTT; CDR3aa: CASSLERGTEAFF
len: 11; abundance: .; v_gene: TRBV25-1; d_gene: .; j_gene: TRBJ1-1; CDR3nt: TGTGCCACCACGGGTAAGACTGAAGCTTTCTTT; CDR3aa: CATTGKTEAFF
len: 15; abundance: .; v_gene: TRBV14; d_gene: TRBD2; j_gene: TRBJ2-7; CDR3nt: TGTGCCAGCAGCCAAGATCTTGCGGGGGGGATCGAGCAGTACTTC; CDR3aa: CASSQDLAGGIEQYF
len: 11; abundance: .; v_gene: TRBV10-3; d_gene: TRBD2; j_gene: TRBJ2-7; CDR3nt: TGTGCCATCCGCGATCGGGGGGAGGCGTACTTC; CDR3aa: CAIRDRGEAYF
len: 11; abundance: .; v_gene: TRBV28; d_gene: .; j_gene: TRBJ1-2; CDR3nt: TGTGCCAGCAGTCAGCGGTATGGCTACACCTTC; CDR3aa: CASSQRYGYTF
len: 13; abundance: once; v_gene: TRBV30; d_gene: .; j_gene: TRBJ2-2; CDR3nt: TGTGCCTGGAGTGGACAGTTCACCGGGGAGCTGTTTTTT; CDR3aa: CAWSGQFTGELFF
len: 14; abundance: .; v_gene: TRBV7-9; d_gene: .; j_gene: TRBJ1-2; CDR3nt: TGTGCCAGCACCCCCGGACTGTCTTGGTATGGCTACACCTTC; CDR3aa: CASTPGLSWYGYTF
len: 16; abundance: .; v_gene: TRBV13; d_gene: TRBD1; j_gene: TRBJ2-7; CDR3nt: TGTGCCAGCAGCAACCGGAGACAGGGGGACTCCTACGAGCAGTACTTC; CDR3aa: CASSNRRQGDSYEQYF
len: 13; abundance: .; v_gene: TRBV5-1; d_gene: .; j_gene: TRBJ2-1; CDR3nt: TGCGCCAGCAGGTTGGCCAGGGGCAATGAGCAGTTCTTC; CDR3aa: CASRLARGNEQFF
len: 14; abundance: .; v_gene: TRBV7-2; d_gene: .; j_gene: TRBJ2-7; CDR3nt: TGTGCCAGCAGCTTAGCTCCAACAACCTACGAGCAGTACTTC; CDR3aa: CASSLAPTTYEQYF
len: 11; abundance: .; v_gene: TRBV20-1; d_gene: .; j_gene: TRBJ1-1; CDR3nt: TGCAGTGCTCAGGCATACACTGAAGCTTTCTTT; CDR3aa: CSAQAYTEAFF
len: 17; abundance: .; v_gene: TRBV15; d_gene: .; j_gene: TRBJ1-1; CDR3nt: TGTGCCACCAGCAGAGGCCCGGGGGACCACGTGAGAACTGAAGCTTTCTTT; CDR3aa: CATSRGPGDHVRTEAFF
len: 14; abundance: .; v_gene: TRBV7-2; d_gene: .; j_gene: TRBJ2-3; CDR3nt: TGTGCCAGCAGTTACGTTTTGAGGCAAGATACGCAGTATTTT; CDR3aa: CASSYVLRQDTQYF
len: 14; abundance: .; v_gene: TRBV6-6; d_gene: TRBD2; j_gene: TRBJ2-7; CDR3nt: TGTGCCAGCAGGGGACTAGCGGCCTCCTACGAGCAGTACTTC; CDR3aa: CASRGLAASYEQYF
len: 12; abundance: .; v_gene: TRBV28; d_gene: .; j_gene: TRBJ2-7; CDR3nt: TGTGCCAGCAGTCCAGGGTTATACGAGCAGTACTTC; CDR3aa: CASSPGLYEQYF
len: 14; abundance: .; v_gene: TRBV5-4; d_gene: TRBD1; j_gene: TRBJ1-2; CDR3nt: TGTGCCAGCAGCTTCGACAGGGGGATTGATGGCTACACCTTC; CDR3aa: CASSFDRGIDGYTF
len: 16; abundance: .; v_gene: TRBV5-4; d_gene: TRBD1; j_gene: TRBJ2-5; CDR3nt: TGTGCCAGCAGCGCGGCCCCCGGTACAGGGGGGGAGACCCAGTACTTC; CDR3aa: CASSAAPGTGGETQYF
len: 15; abundance: .; v_gene: TRBV4-2; d_gene: .; j_gene: TRBJ1-2; CDR3nt: TGTGCCAGCAGCCAAGTCACAGGGTCGAACTATGGCTACACCTTC; CDR3aa: CASSQVTGSNYGYTF
len: 11; abundance: .; v_gene: TRBV11-2; d_gene: .; j_gene: TRBJ2-7; CDR3nt: TGTGCCAGCAGCTTAGCGACAGAGCAGTACTTC; CDR3aa: CASSLATEQYF
len: 14; abundance: .; v_gene: TRBV5-6; d_gene: .; j_gene: TRBJ2-5; CDR3nt: TGTGCCAGCAGCTTGGTAACAGGGCTCGAGACCCAGTACTTC; CDR3aa: CASSLVTGLETQYF